This T cell receptor (beta chain) was obtained from a study of post-analysis software for immune sequencing data. Sequencing libraries made from TCR beta cDNA carried unique molecular identifiers. TCRdb fed the PCR reads into MiXCR, producing one record per CDR3 protein. Counted here are about 500,000 distinct CDR3 sequences, approximately 46% occurring once; the ten biggest clones make up 9% to 13%. The CDR3 runs to 17 residues. Germline CDR1 and CDR2: SQVTM and ANQGSEA. The V and J ends lost 1 base and 2 bases respectively, with 20 bases between them. Overall study findings and caveats: Five TRBV segments, including TRBV5-6, TRBV5-1 and TRBV20-1, were more frequent in patients than controls.

A note on this clonotype: Its antigen is not identified.

Material: blood. This chain joins TRBV29-1 and TRBJ2-5; D is possibly TRBD2 (5 bases). This TCR came from a girl aged 5-17 years with multiple sclerosis. The CDR3 DNA reads as TGCAGCGTTGAAGGCTCGAGATGGAGGACGGATCAAGAGACCCAGTACTTC. Amino acids: CSVEGSRWRTDQETQYF.